This T cell receptor (beta chain) was observed in a study of tumor-infiltrating lymphocytes in primary liver carcinoma. Points on this clonotype: The antigen is not known. This clone may be a read error of a much larger clone one base away.

Trimming removed 1 base from V and 4 bases from J; junction bases left unmatched: 5. CDR1 MGHRA and CDR2 YSYEKL come from the germline V gene. The CDR3 has 16 residues. Study-wide results and caveats: Tumor region pairs overlapped more than did tumor-adjacent and tumor-blood pairs.

TCR beta cDNA was prepared out of roughly 0.45 ug total RNA by means of a constant-region primer. ARM-PCR was slightly modified, and three nested multiplex PCR rounds with it gave rise to the TCR beta libraries. Forward primers for TRBV1-TRBV30 and a C-beta reverse primer served the first two PCR rounds, at around 9 cycles each. Each CDR3 protein is one row after TCRdb ran MiXCR on the multiplex PCR reads. The table includes about 320,000 distinct CDR3 sequences, 65% detected once. Researchers drew blood RNA from unsorted whole blood and extracted germline DNA as well. The TCR comes from a man aged 35-49 years with primary liver carcinoma and hepatitis B virus infection. The chain links TRBV4-1 to TRBJ1-4, with 8 bases that match TRBD1. Specimen: peripheral blood. This CDR3 is CASSQGQGAINEKLFF. CDR3 DNA: TGCGCCAGCAGCCAAGGGCAGGGGGCAATTAATGAAAAACTGTTTTTT.